This entry features one T cell receptor beta chain sequence. The clone's antigen remains unknown. No base-level quality is on record; no much larger clone is a single base apart. This sample was taken from a study of sequential checkpoint blockade in melanoma (dated by TCRdb to the late 2010s). Study-wide context: Patients were assigned by 1:1 randomization to either first-line nivolumab followed by ipilimumab (arm A) or ipilimumab followed by nivolumab (arm B). Maintenance nivolumab was given following each of the two trial sequences. DNA from 75 to 100 melanoma tumor samples collected before treatment underwent TCRbeta immunosequencing. For under 25 patients, matched tumor biopsies were taken both before treatment and at week 13, after single-agent nivolumab (arm A) or ipilimumab (arm B). In around 81% of the matched pre- and post-treatment tumor biopsy pairs, both biopsies came from the same lesion. On the study overall, not on this receptor specifically: Within-arm analyses of tumor T-cell fraction were limited by small sample sizes and reduced statistical power. Validation of the response-prediction model combining TCR metrics and mutation burden is needed in larger, independent patient cohorts. Among patients in the nivolumab-first arm (arm A), tumor TIL clonality before treatment was associated with response (P = .04). Tumor T-cell fraction and clonality were found to correlate with PD-L1 staining and CD8+ T-cell counts but not with mutational load. Achieving clinical benefit was about 30 times more likely for patients whose tumor T-cell fraction and clonality increased by week 13.

The treatment or condition label of this sample denotes: randomized to nivolumab then ipilimumab (arm A) or the reverse (arm B). Prior DNA-damaging chemotherapy had not been received by any trial patient. CheckMate 064, a randomized, open-label phase II trial of sequential checkpoint blockade, was the source of the samples, all of which came from patients with melanoma. Genomic DNA from formalin-fixed paraffin-embedded (FFPE) tissue samples served as the input for tumor TCR sequencing. TCRbeta CDR3 regions were immunosequenced from genomic DNA with the immunoSEQ Assay. Before high-throughput sequencing, genomic DNA was amplified using bias-controlled multiplex PCR. On the authors' methods: To quantify the absolute abundance of each unique TCRbeta CDR3 region, the sequences were collapsed and filtered. Clonality, defined as 1 minus Pielou's evenness, was calculated using productive rearrangements only. Tumor T-cell fraction was computed by normalizing TCRbeta template counts to usable DNA, estimated from several housekeeping genes. A previously published method was used to identify clones with significantly greater frequencies in on-treatment samples than in baseline samples. TCRdb mirrors the immuneACCESS table, restricted to in-frame sequences. Some clones are absent from its copies; in checked studies, under half trace to an unresolved V gene, and the reason for the others is unknown. The V and J calls and clone size come from that table; D and trimming were worked out from the DNA. Recorded for this sample are about 18,000 clones; around 24% of them occurred a single time. The top ten clones comprise 7.2% of the sample.

This sample comprised tumor tissue (inferred from file names), obtained from a patient given nivolumab and ipilimumab in sequence. The clonotype was recovered from a human donor with melanoma.

DNA sequence: TGTGCCAGCAGTGACAGCCCACCAGCCCCACACCCGGAGACCCAGTACTTC. It codes for CASSDSPPAPHPETQYF. The sequence joins TRBV6-8 to TRBJ2-5; TRBD1 could be the D gene, as 5 bases match. The junction shows trimming of 5 bases on V and 5 bases on J, plus 24 bases between the germline ends. Looking up the germline V gene yields CDR1 MNHGY and CDR2 SAAAGT. CDR3 length: 17 amino acids, cysteine to phenylalanine. This entry keeps only the CDR3 DNA: 51 bases, framed from base 1.